These 19 T cell receptor beta chains originate from one sample sequenced in a study of cytomegalovirus exposure and HLA in healthy donors. This PCR relied on a set of 60 Vbeta primers and 13 Jbeta primers. Some clones are missing from TCRdb's copy, which holds only in-frame ones; the method was immunoSEQ multiplex PCR. In the table there are about 130,000 clones, 84% of which are singletons. The sequenced sample was PBMCs. All receptors derive from a woman under 30 in good health and CMV-seropositive.

The chain has TRBV19 and TRBJ1-2, with D maybe TRBD1 (6 bases). CDR3 length: 12 amino acids. Trimming cost V 3 bases and J 5 bases, with 7 bases left between them. Germline loops: CDR1 LNHDA, CDR2 SQIVND (reference sequence). The CDR3 spells CASSIGQYGYTF. The DNA of the CDR3 is TGTGCCAGTAGTATCGGACAGTATGGCTACACCTTC.

The chain carries TRBV13 and TRBJ2-5; D not certain. CDR1 is PRHDT and CDR2 is FYEKMQ in the germline V gene (reference sequence). V lost 4 bases, J lost 5 bases, and 11 bases lay in between. The CDR3 sequence is 13 residues long. DNA for the CDR3: TGTGCCAGCAGCTCCCTCCACGGGGAGACCCAGTACTTC. The encoded protein is CASSSLHGETQYF.

This sequence joins TRBV2 and TRBJ2-3; a weak D match, TRBD2 (6 bases). This CDR3 comprises 15 residues. V lost 0 bases and J lost 6, with 13 bases in between. The germline V gene encodes CDR1 SNHLY and CDR2 FYNNEI. CDR3 DNA: TGTGCCAGCAGTGAAGCCGCCGGGGGTGGGGATACGCAGTATTTT. Translated, it gives CASSEAAGGGDTQYF.

The chain has TRBV9 and TRBJ2-1; possibly TRBD1 for D (6 bases). The CDR3 totals 15 residues. CDR1 SGDLS and CDR2 YYNGEE come from the germline V gene. V lost 5 bases and J lost 0, with 12 bases in between. In nucleotides, the CDR3 is TGTGCCAGCAGGGCTACAGGGAGCTCCTACAATGAGCAGTTCTTC. It is translated as CASRATGSSYNEQFF.

In its sample, this clone was seen once. This chain links TRBV27 with TRBJ1-1; the D gene is possibly TRBD1 (5 bases). Trimming left V 5 bases short and J 3 bases short, with 19 bases between. Germline V lookup: CDR1 MNHEY, CDR2 SMNVEV (reference sequence). This CDR3 has 16 residues. CDR3 DNA: TGTGCCAGCAGTCTACATTGGGGGGGGGTGGACACTGAAGCTTTCTTT. Translation: CASSLHWGGVDTEAFF.

The chain links TRBV28 to TRBJ1-4; possible D gene TRBD1, 5 bases. Germline CDR1 reads MDHEN; CDR2 reads SYDVKM. The CDR3 is 13 amino acids. The V end lost 7 bases, the J end lost 8 bases, and 14 bases lay between the germline ends. The CDR3 protein is CASNWGRGEKLFF. The CDR3 DNA is TGTGCCAGCAATTGGGGCCGGGGGGAAAAACTGTTTTTT.

The chain couples TRBV5-6 to TRBJ2-1; D is uncertain. The CDR3 is made up of 14 amino acids. V gave up 0 bases and J gave up 8 bases, with 12 bases separating them. Germline CDR1 and CDR2: SGHDT and YYEEEE. The CDR3 here is CASSLGAIVDEQFF. Here the CDR3 DNA reads TGTGCCAGCAGCTTGGGCGCGATAGTCGATGAGCAGTTCTTC. Drawing the rest from reference TRBV5-6 and TRBJ2-1, the complete variable domain is DAGVTQSPTHLIKTRGQQVTLRCSPKSGHDTVSWYQQALGQGPQFIFQYYEEEERQRGNFPDRFSGHQFPNYSSELNVNALLLGDSALYLCASSLGAIVDEQFFGPGTRLTVL.

V is TRBV2 and J is TRBJ2-2; 7 bases fit TRBD1. The CDR3 consists of 17 residues. Germline loops: CDR1 SNHLY, CDR2 FYNNEI. V shed 10 bases, J shed 3 bases, and the junction held 17 bases outside the gene matches. CDR3 bases: TGTGCCATTGTGAAAGTAGAGGGGGCCCGGGACACCGGGGAGCTGTTTTTT. Translated, it gives CAIVKVEGARDTGELFF.

V is TRBV21-1 and J is TRBJ1-6. TRBV21-1 constitutes a pseudogene. The CDR3 sequence is 18 residues long. The CDR3 here is CASSKERHSPGYNSPLHF. The DNA of the CDR3 is TGTGCCAGCAGCAAAGAAAGGCACAGCCCGGGGTATAATTCACCCCTCCACTTT.

The J gene is TRBJ1-5, the V gene TRBV10-3; possible D gene TRBD1, 5 bases. Germline V gives CDR1 ENHRY, CDR2 SYGVKD. The CDR3 runs to 14 residues. V was shortened by 8 bases and J by 0 bases, with 11 bases between the two germline ends. The CDR3 DNA reads as TGTGCCATCCAAGACAGTCATAGCAATCAGCCCCAGCATTTT. Protein sequence: CAIQDSHSNQPQHF.

The V call is TRBV5-4, the J call TRBJ1-6, with no clear D. The CDR3 is 14 amino acids. The V end was cut by 4 bases, the J end by 0 bases, with 5 bases between. Germline assignment: CDR1 SGHNT and CDR2 YYREEE (reference sequence). CDR3 DNA: TGTGCCAGCAGCCCGAGCTCCTATAATTCACCCCTCCACTTT. It yields the protein CASSPSSYNSPLHF.

This clone was detected a few times. The chain is built from TRBV7-9 and TRBJ2-7; 9 bases align to TRBD1. Germline CDR1 SEHNR, CDR2 FQNEAQ (reference sequence). This CDR3 region has 13 residues. V dropped 1 base and J dropped 6; count of bases not matched to a gene: 1. CDR3 amino acids: CASSLGDRVEQYF. The DNA of the CDR3 is TGTGCCAGCAGCTTAGGGGACAGGGTCGAGCAGTACTTC.

CDR3 DNA: TGCGCCAGCAGCTTGGACAACCTCAATCAGCCCCAGCATTTT. Translation: CASSLDNLNQPQHF. The chain links TRBV5-1 to TRBJ1-5, with D unclear. Per the germline V gene, CDR1 is SGHRS and CDR2 is YFSETQ. The CDR3 covers 14 residues. Trimming pared 0 bases from V and 3 bases from J, leaving 7 bases between.

This chain uses TRBV2 with TRBJ2-3, with D possibly being TRBD2 (6 bases). With 0 bases removed from V and 3 bases from J, the gap between germline ends came to 10 bases. Germline V gives CDR1 SNHLY, CDR2 FYNNEI. The CDR3 totals 15 residues. The CDR3 loop reads CASSEAGGATDTQYF. The CDR3 DNA is TGTGCCAGCAGTGAAGCGGGCGGGGCGACAGATACGCAGTATTTT.

This clone was counted once. The chain recombines TRBV6-5 with TRBJ2-5; D possibly corresponds to TRBD1 (7 bases). The ends were cut back, 6 bases at V and 4 bases at J, with 15 bases in the middle. The CDR3 totals 14 residues. Germline CDR1 and CDR2: MNHEY and SVGAGI. As DNA, the CDR3 is TGTGCCAGCAGCCGGGGGACAGTGGGAGAGACCCAGTACTTC. Residues: CASSRGTVGETQYF.

This clone has only one observation. The chain links TRBV6-6 to TRBJ2-3; D remains ambiguous. Germline V CDR1 and CDR2: MNHNY, SVGAGI (reference sequence). Trimming removed 2 bases from V and 3 bases from J, with 6 bases in between. The CDR3 is 13 residues long. The CDR3: CASSYLSTDTQYF. The CDR3 DNA follows: TGTGCCAGCAGTTACCTATCGACAGATACGCAGTATTTT.

The genes are TRBV29-1 and TRBJ2-5; D uncertain. CDR1 and CDR2 (germline): SQVTM, ANQGSEA. V was trimmed by 4 bases and J by 9 bases, leaving 6 bases between them. The CDR3 runs 9 residues. The CDR3 sequence: CSVGAPQYF. CDR3 nucleotide sequence: TGCAGCGTTGGGGCTCCCCAGTACTTC.

This chain joins TRBV18 and TRBJ2-5; no reliable D call. The V end was cut by 1 base, the J end by 1 base, with 4 bases between. The germline CDR1 and CDR2 sequences are KGHSH and LQKENI. The CDR3 runs 13 residues. The CDR3 nucleotides are TGTGCCAGCTCACCACGGGCCCAAGAGACCCAGTACTTC. The encoded protein is CASSPRAQETQYF.

In this sample, this clone turned up once. This chain links TRBV2 with TRBJ2-2; D gene unclear. The CDR3 consists of 16 residues. V was shortened by 0 bases and J by 4 bases, with 12 bases between the two germline ends. The germline V gene has CDR1 SNHLY and CDR2 FYNNEI. The CDR3 loop reads CASSEAFPDSTGELFF. Written as DNA, the CDR3 is TGTGCCAGCAGTGAAGCATTCCCCGATAGCACCGGGGAGCTGTTTTTT.